This T cell receptor beta chain emerged from a study of shared T cell receptors in the human thymus. The V gene lost 2 bases and the J gene lost 4 bases, with 15 bases spanning the gap. This CDR3 is 15 amino acids long. Germline loops: CDR1 MDHEN, CDR2 SYDVKM. Generated by immunoSEQ multiplex PCR, the TCRdb table keeps only in-frame clones and is missing some. The table includes about 380,000 clones, 85% to 95% detected once. This chain links TRBV28 with TRBJ2-7; D assignment may be TRBD1 or TRBD2 (5 bases each). This TCR was sampled from a human donor. The sequenced sample consisted of thymocytes. The CDR3 spells CASSLARLAGYEQYF. The CDR3 DNA follows: TGTGCCAGCAGTTTAGCGAGGCTAGCAGGGTACGAGCAGTACTTC.